A single TCR beta chain is shown here with its context. The antigen is undetermined. Data came from immunoSEQ multiplex PCR; TCRdb stores just in-frame clones and leaves some out. This sample yields some 41,000 clones, of which more than 85% are seen a single time; over 2% belongs to the top ten. Separate from the approximately 700-subject first cohort was the approximately 120-subject validation cohort, to which the donors belonged. CDR3 size: 15 residues. CDR1 SGDLS and CDR2 YYNGEE come from the germline V gene. Trimming took 0 bases from V and 5 from J; bases not matched to a gene: 3. These data come from a study of cytomegalovirus exposure and HLA in healthy donors. Points from the study as a whole: The listing of roughly 160 TCR beta chains classed them as cytomegalovirus-associated.

V is TRBV9 and J is TRBJ2-1; 9 nucleotides align to TRBD2. The clonotype originates from a woman aged 18-30 years in good health and CMV-seronegative. Input material: PBMCs. For the CDR3, the DNA is TGTGCCAGCAGCGTAGGTAGCGGGGGCCACAATGAGCAGTTCTTC. Protein: CASSVGSGGHNEQFF.